The clone carrying this T cell receptor (beta chain) was recorded many times. From germline, CDR1 is MNHNS and CDR2 SASEGT. V was shortened by 1 base and J by 2 bases, with 9 bases between the two germline ends. This CDR3 has 14 amino acids. This sample is drawn from a study of T cells in Graves' hyperthyroidism and ophthalmopathy. What was amplified from RNA transcripts were TCR beta CDR3 regions. HTBI primers were employed in a first-round RT-PCR of the TCR CDR3. TCRdb re-derived calls from the multiplex PCR reads in MiXCR, one entry per CDR3 protein. Altogether under 450,000 distinct CDR3 sequences are present, about a sixth being singletons, with the ten largest covering 34%.

The chain employs TRBV6-1 and TRBJ2-7; TRBD1 is a possible D gene (5 bases). The sequence was collected from a young woman with Graves' hyperthyroidism that later progressed to Graves' ophthalmopathy. The source material was blood. The CDR3 region has the DNA TGTGCCAGCAGTGAAGGGGGCCCAACCTACGAGCAGTACTTC. Protein product: CASSEGGPTYEQYF.